This TCR beta chain was sequenced in a study of OX40 agonist ivuxolimab in advanced cancers. At the level of the study: Eligibility rules accepted prior anti-PD-1, anti-PD-L1 or anti-CTLA-4 therapy, and around 44% had some. Study-wide results and limits: CD4+ and CD8+ blood T cells expanded clonally by week 6 at 0.1 to 3.0 mg/kg. The authors also found low normalized T-cell clonal expansion in some nonresponders.

The study sampled blood at baseline, cycle 4 day 1, and cycle 7 day 1. Trimming stripped 4 bases from V and 4 bases from J, with 8 bases between. Germline assignment: CDR1 MGHRA and CDR2 YSYEKL. This CDR3 has 13 amino acids. Only in-frame clones appear in the TCRdb table, and some are missing; sequencing was by immunoSEQ multiplex PCR. The sample contains roughly 69,000 clones, about 89% of which appear only once. Details on this clone: Antigen: not known.

The specimen was CD4+ or CD8+ T cells sorted from blood, collected in a trial of the OX40 agonist ivuxolimab. This clonotype originated in an adult with an advanced solid tumor such as melanoma, head and neck, liver or kidney cancer. The chain employs TRBV4-1 and TRBJ1-3, with no clear D. The CDR3 DNA reads TGCGCCAGCAGCCTTCCCCCCGGAAACACCATATATTTT. It yields the protein CASSLPPGNTIYF.